The 17 T cell receptor beta chains below come from one sample, sequenced in a study of identifying expanded T cells in peripheral blood. Sequenced by immunoSEQ multiplex PCR; TCRdb stores in-frame clones only, minus some. The sample shows some 80,000 clones, 70% to 90% of them seen only once. Specimen: blood. These receptors all stem from a person between 18 and 75 years old in good health.

V is TRBV2 and J is TRBJ2-3; 12 bases match TRBD2. The V gene end was trimmed by 3 bases and the J gene end by 7 bases; junction bases not matched to a gene: 5. CDR3 length equals 15 residues. The germline CDR1 and CDR2 sequences are SNHLY and FYNNEI. The CDR3 sequence: CASSDASGRGNTQYF. CDR3 coding DNA: TGTGCCAGCAGTGATGCTAGCGGGAGGGGCAATACGCAGTATTTT.

CDR3: CASSVAPSTNEKLFF. CDR3 nucleotide sequence: TGTGCCAGCAGCGTAGCCCCTTCAACTAATGAAAAACTGTTTTTT. The chain is built from TRBV9 and TRBJ1-4; D is uncertain. V lost 0 bases and J lost 0, with 6 bases in between. The CDR3 has 15 residues. CDR1 is SGDLS and CDR2 is YYNGEE in the germline V gene.

This clone was observed a few times. This sequence joins TRBV4-1 and TRBJ2-3, with D tentatively TRBD2 (5 bases). The CDR3 has 15 amino acids. Per germline, CDR1 MGHRA and CDR2 YSYEKL. With 6 bases removed from V and 0 bases from J, the gap between germline ends came to 13 bases. CDR3 region: CASSPTRDSTDTQYF. CDR3 DNA sequence: TGCGCCAGCAGTCCAACACGGGATAGCACAGATACGCAGTATTTT.

The CDR3 nucleotides read TGTGCCAGTAGTGTGACAGGGCCGGGTGGAGAGACCCAGTACTTC. This sequence encodes CASSVTGPGGETQYF. This chain links TRBV19 with TRBJ2-5; 7 positions match TRBD1. Germline V CDR1 and CDR2: LNHDA, SQIVND (reference sequence). The CDR3 has 15 residues. Trimming at V came to 5 bases and at J to 4 bases, leaving 10 bases not matched to a gene.

The chain links TRBV30 to TRBJ1-1, with 12 bases aligning to TRBD1. Germline V CDR1 and CDR2: GTSNPN, SVGIG (reference sequence). The J segment lost 4 bases and the V segment lost 5 bases, leaving 8 bases of the junction unmatched. The CDR3 is made up of 15 amino acids. CDR3 region: CAWVGRDRGPTEAFF. DNA for the CDR3: TGTGCCTGGGTGGGGCGGGACAGGGGGCCCACTGAAGCTTTCTTT.

This chain links TRBV7-8 with TRBJ1-4, with D possibly matching TRBD1 (6 bases). From germline, CDR1 is SGHVS and CDR2 FQNEAQ. V lost 8 bases and J lost 1, with 17 bases in between. CDR3 size: 16 residues. The CDR3 coding sequence is TGTGCCAGCGGCCCAATGAGGGGGATAACTAATGAAAAACTGTTTTTT. Translating gives CASGPMRGITNEKLFF.

This chain uses TRBV10-1 with TRBJ2-7; perhaps TRBD1 as D (5 bases). Germline V gene sequence: CDR1 WNHNN, CDR2 SYGVQD (reference sequence). The CDR3 has 13 residues. V lost 5 bases and J lost 6, with 14 bases in between. CDR3 DNA: TGCGCCAGCAGTTTGACAGTGTTGGGCGAGCAGTACTTC. Protein sequence: CASSLTVLGEQYF.

This rearrangement joins TRBV5-8 to TRBJ1-1; D not resolved. CDR3 size: 14 residues. V shed 0 bases and J shed 4 bases, with 10 bases lying between them. Germline V gene sequence: CDR1 SGHTS, CDR2 YDEGEE. CDR3: CASSLVRRVTEAFF. The CDR3 coding sequence is TGTGCCAGCAGCTTGGTACGTAGGGTCACTGAAGCTTTCTTT.

The V call is TRBV5-5, the J call TRBJ1-1; D perhaps matches TRBD1 (5 bases). The CDR3 covers 12 residues. V lost 1 base to trimming and J lost 14 bases, with 15 bases between them. Germline V lookup: CDR1 SGHKS, CDR2 YYEKEE (reference sequence). The CDR3 bases are TGTGCCAGCAGCTTGTGGGGAGCGACAGACTTCTTT. Translation gives CASSLWGATDFF.

The CDR3 DNA reads TGCGCCAGCAGTGGCCCGGGACCAAACTATGGCTACACCTTC. Its protein is CASSGPGPNYGYTF. V usage is TRBV5-1 and J usage is TRBJ1-2, with D tentatively TRBD1 (5 bases). The germline V gene has CDR1 SGHRS and CDR2 YFSETQ. Trimming stripped 5 bases from V and 2 bases from J, with 13 bases between. The CDR3 contains 14 residues.

J is TRBJ1-2 and V is TRBV2; D gene unclear. This CDR3 has 14 residues. Deletions cut 5 bases from V and 5 bases from J, with 15 bases between. Germline V gene lookup returns CDR1 SNHLY and CDR2 FYNNEI. CDR3 in DNA: TGTGCCAGCAGTCTGTACCCGCGGGCATATGGCTACACCTTC. It is translated as CASSLYPRAYGYTF.

The rearrangement joins TRBV14 to TRBJ1-2; possibly TRBD1 for D (5 bases). CDR1 and CDR2 from the germline V gene are SGHDN and FVKESK. The CDR3 covers 13 residues. Between the trimmed V and J ends, which lost 1 base and 8 bases, there was a span of 11 bases. Here the CDR3 DNA reads TGTGCCAGCAGCCAAGTAGGACACGGGGGCTACACCTTC. Its protein product is CASSQVGHGGYTF.

V gene TRBV12-5 combines with J gene TRBJ2-1; weak D call: TRBD2 (6 bases). The germline V gene has CDR1 LGHNT and CDR2 FRNRAP. This CDR3 is 16 amino acids long. Trimming took 4 bases from V and 1 from J, leaving 14 bases between them. CDR3 sequence (DNA): TGTGCTAGTGGTTCGTTGGGCGGGGAGTCCTACAATGAGCAGTTCTTC. Protein product: CASGSLGGESYNEQFF.

The V call is TRBV21-1, the J call TRBJ1-1; TRBD1 was called by the table and not checked on the DNA. TRBV21-1 is noted as a pseudogene. The length of the CDR3 is 16 residues. CDR3 DNA sequence: TGTGCCAGGACAACCAGACCAGGGGGAAGGGGGACTGAAGCTTTCTTT. Its protein is CARTTRPGGRGTEAFF.

J is TRBJ2-7 and V is TRBV7-2, with 7 bases fitting TRBD1. V lost 5 bases, J lost 3 bases, and 10 bases stayed unmatched. The CDR3 runs 15 residues. Germline V CDR1 and CDR2: SGHTA, FQGNSA. The DNA of the CDR3 is TGTGCCAGCAGCCCCACGGGACAGTGGGACTACGAGCAGTACTTC. This gives the protein CASSPTGQWDYEQYF.

The chain employs TRBV10-3 and TRBJ2-7; TRBD1 matches 8 bases. CDR3 length equals 14 residues. Unmatched junction bases numbered 10, after V lost 6 bases and J lost 6 bases. Per germline, CDR1 ENHRY and CDR2 SYGVKD. CDR3 sequence (DNA): TGTGCCATCAGCGACAGGGGACAGGACGTCGAGCAGTACTTC. Amino acid sequence: CAISDRGQDVEQYF.

The rearrangement uses TRBV18 and TRBJ1-2, with 7 bases aligning to TRBD1. CDR1 is KGHSH, CDR2 LQKENI, per germline. This CDR3 is built from 13 residues. V lost 1 base and J lost 6; bases outside the gene matches: 2. The CDR3 sequence: CASSPRQGDGYTF. The CDR3 DNA reads as TGTGCCAGCTCACCACGACAGGGAGATGGCTACACCTTC.